Shown below are 7 T cell receptor beta chains from a single sample sequenced in a study of cytomegalovirus exposure and HLA in healthy donors. 60 Vbeta and 13 Jbeta primers were used in PCR. Generated by immunoSEQ multiplex PCR, the TCRdb table keeps only in-frame clones and is missing some. The sample lists some 140,000 clones; approximately 70% were seen once. Sequencing was done on a sample of PBMCs. The receptor set was obtained from a woman aged 40-49 years in good health and CMV-seronegative.

This clone was seen only a few times. The rearrangement links TRBV4-3 to TRBJ2-2, with D perhaps matching TRBD2 (5 bases). V lost 0 bases and J 5 bases, leaving 13 bases between the germline ends. CDR3 length: 16 residues. The germline V gene has CDR1 LGHNA and CDR2 YSLEER. The DNA of the CDR3 is TGCGCCAGCAGCCAAGATTCGGGGTCCCGAACCGGGGAGCTGTTTTTT. Its translation: CASSQDSGSRTGELFF.

The chain joins TRBV6-5 to TRBJ2-3; no reliable D call. Trimming cost V 2 bases and J 4 bases, with 16 bases left between them. Germline-derived CDR1 and CDR2 are MNHEY and SVGAGI. This CDR3 comprises 16 residues. CDR3 loop: CASSYQTTLGADTQYF. CDR3 DNA sequence: TGTGCCAGCAGTTACCAGACGACCCTAGGAGCAGATACGCAGTATTTT.

The genes are TRBV2 and TRBJ1-3; 9 bases align to TRBD1. CDR3 length: 17 amino acids. Trimming at V came to 6 bases and at J to 6 bases, leaving 15 bases not matched to a gene. Germline V lookup: CDR1 SNHLY, CDR2 FYNNEI. This CDR3 is CASRAIPGQGVENTIYF. DNA for the CDR3: TGTGCCAGCAGAGCGATCCCGGGACAGGGTGTGGAAAACACCATATATTTT. The variable domain in full, with the rest retrieved from reference TRBV2 and TRBJ1-3, is EPEVTQTPSHQVTQMGQEVILRCVPISNHLYFYWYRQILGQKVEFLVSFYNNEISEKSEIFDDQFSVERPDGSNFTLKIRSTKLEDSAMYFCASRAIPGQGVENTIYFGEGSWLTVV.

V is TRBV19 and J is TRBJ1-5, with D perhaps matching TRBD1 (6 bases). CDR1 is LNHDA, CDR2 SQIVND, per germline (reference sequence). With 0 bases removed from V and 3 bases from J, the gap between germline ends came to 18 bases. This CDR3 is 18 amino acids long. The CDR3 spells CASSIEGRGAESNQPQHF. DNA for the CDR3: TGTGCCAGTAGTATAGAGGGGCGGGGGGCAGAATCCAATCAGCCCCAGCATTTT.

The chain combines TRBV5-1 with TRBJ2-3, with 8 bases lining up with TRBD2. The CDR3 has 16 residues. Trimming at V came to 2 bases and at J to 1 base, leaving 6 bases not matched to a gene. CDR1 SGHRS and CDR2 YFSETQ come from the germline V gene. The CDR3 bases are TGCGCCAGCAGCTTAGTCGGGGGGGCCGGCACAGATACGCAGTATTTT. This sequence encodes CASSLVGGAGTDTQYF. Complete variable domain (other parts from reference TRBV5-1 and TRBJ2-3): KAGVTQTPRYLIKTRGQQVTLSCSPISGHRSVSWYQQTPGQGLQFLFEYFSETQRNKGNFPGRFSGRQFSNSRSEMNVSTLELGDSALYLCASSLVGGAGTDTQYFGPGTRLTVL.

V usage is TRBV9 and J usage is TRBJ2-5; tentative D call: TRBD2 (5 bases). There are 16 residues in the CDR3. Germline CDR1 SGDLS, CDR2 YYNGEE. V lost 0 bases and J 1 base, leaving 13 bases between the germline ends. The CDR3 sequence is CASSVDFRGIQETQYF. As DNA, the CDR3 is TGTGCCAGCAGCGTAGATTTCAGAGGGATCCAAGAGACCCAGTACTTC.

The CDR3 DNA reads TGTGCCAGCAGCTTGGGGCCGAACTATAATTCACCCCTCCACTTT. This translates into CASSLGPNYNSPLHF. This chain uses TRBV5-6 with TRBJ1-6; D is unresolved. CDR1 and CDR2 from the germline V gene are SGHDT and YYEEEE. The V and J ends lost 0 bases and 3 bases respectively, with 7 bases between them. CDR3 length: 15 amino acids.